This TCR beta chain was recorded in a study of T-cell reconstitution after alpha-beta-depleted transplantation in children. Germline V gives CDR1 DFQATT, CDR2 SNEGSKA (reference sequence). This CDR3 has 15 residues. V gave up 5 bases and J gave up 15 bases; unmatched junction bases: 18. Unique molecular identifiers were built into the TCRbeta library. TCRdb called the PCR reads again in MiXCR, with one record for every CDR3 protein. This sample has approximately 250,000 distinct CDR3 sequences, with around 8.9% found just once. This clonotype occurred many times. This clonotype was sampled from a human donor who donated a stem cell graft to a child with SCID. The sequencing used PBMCs from the stem cell graft donor, collected from the stem cell graft. The J gene is TRBJ2-1, the V gene TRBV20-1, with 11 bases lining up with TRBD2. CDR3 coding DNA: TGCAGTGCTGGGGAGGCTAGCGGGGGGCCCCTCTCCCCGTTCTTC. This sequence encodes CSAGEASGGPLSPFF.